What follows is one T cell receptor (beta chain) and its context. Its antigen is still unknown. These data belong to a study of beta chain features in type 1 diabetes. The overall study: Sorted cells numbering approximately 110,000,000 were examined across all samples. Study results and caveats: Fewer junction insertions and more nucleotide deletions appeared in type 1 diabetes patients. Moderately but significantly shorter TCRB CDR3s were found in Type 1 diabetes patients in all four CD4+ subsets. For TCRB rearrangement, an influence of HLA type remained unresolved here.

Every isolated RNA sample was fully reverse transcribed, so sequencing captured expressed TCRB transcripts. Sequencing used immunoSEQ multiplex PCR; TCRdb keeps in-frame clones, though not all of them. The sample has over 20,000 clones; 40% to 60% are singletons. CDR1 and CDR2 from the germline V gene are WSHSY and SAAADI. The CDR3 covers 14 residues. V was cut by 0 bases and J by 7 bases, with 13 bases left in between. Sorting with CD45RO/CCR7/CD25/CD127/CD95/CD27 yielded naive, central memory, regulatory and stem-like memory CD4+ cells. The V and J genes are TRBV10-2 and TRBJ2-7; D gene ambiguous. The sequencing sample was made of stem cell memory CD4+ T cells from blood. The source of this sequence is a man between 25 and 39 years old with type 1 diabetes. The DNA of the CDR3 is TGCGCCAGCAGTGAGTCGAAGGTGACTTTTGAGCAGTACTTC. Translation gives CASSESKVTFEQYF.